One and the same sample provided the 20 T cell receptor beta chains below, sequenced in a study of blood T cell repertoires in COVID-19. Measured with immunoSEQ multiplex PCR; TCRdb has only the in-frame clones, and not every one. Among roughly 250,000 clones listed, 90% to 95% were seen once. Source material: PBMCs or T cells enriched from blood (not recorded which). Receptor source: a woman younger than 30 who had recovered from COVID-19.

In regard to this clone: In the same sample, other DNA sequences code for this CDR3. The chain carries TRBV13 and TRBJ1-1; D is ambiguous. Germline lookup yields CDR1 PRHDT and CDR2 FYEKMQ (reference sequence). Deletions cut 5 bases from V and 0 bases from J, with 13 bases between. The CDR3 covers 15 residues. The CDR3 spells CASSLGGPLNTEAFF. DNA for the CDR3: TGTGCCAGCAGCCTCGGCGGTCCTTTGAACACTGAAGCTTTCTTT.

The genes are TRBV11-2 and TRBJ2-2; unclear D gene. Trimming stripped 5 bases from V and 1 base from J, with 14 bases between. CDR1 is SGHAT, CDR2 FQNNGV, per germline. This CDR3 comprises 16 residues. CDR3 coding DNA: TGTGCCAGCAGCATCTTTATGGCAGGGAACACCGGGGAGCTGTTTTTT. Amino acids: CASSIFMAGNTGELFF.

V is TRBV2 and J is TRBJ1-2, with a possible D match to TRBD1 (5 bases). Between the trimmed V and J ends, which lost 3 bases and 4 bases, there was a span of 15 bases. The CDR3 extends over 15 amino acids. The germline gives CDR1 SNHLY, CDR2 FYNNEI. CDR3 loop: CASSDEAGRTYGYTF. CDR3 sequence (DNA): TGTGCCAGCAGTGATGAGGCAGGGAGGACCTATGGCTACACCTTC.

This sequence joins TRBV7-2 and TRBJ1-3; no clear D. Looked up from germline, CDR1 is SGHTA and CDR2 is FQGNSA. This CDR3 is built from 15 residues. The V and J ends lost 8 bases and 0 bases respectively, with 14 bases between them. CDR3 sequence reads: CASGLYTASGNTIYF. The DNA for the CDR3 is TGTGCCAGCGGCCTTTACACAGCCTCTGGAAACACCATATATTTT.

V gene TRBV28 combines with J gene TRBJ1-2; D ambiguous. CDR1 is MDHEN, CDR2 SYDVKM, per germline. Trimming shortened V by 4 bases and J by 5 bases, and 8 bases separated the two germline ends. The CDR3 spans 12 residues. The CDR3 region is CASSSGWYGYTF. The CDR3 nucleotides are TGTGCCAGCAGTTCGGGTTGGTATGGCTACACCTTC.

Concerning this clone: One end of the junction does not line up with germline, which may come from a read error. The chain carries TRBV7-7 and TRBJ2-7; D might be TRBD2 (6 bases). The CDR3 has 15 amino acids. Germline lookup yields CDR1 SSHAT and CDR2 FNYEAQ (reference sequence). The CDR3 nucleotides read TGTGCTAGCAGCCCCGGGACTGGGGCGGGGTACGAGCAGTACTTC. Amino acid sequence: CASSPGTGAGYEQYF. Based on the CDR3 plus reference TRBV7-7 and TRBJ2-7, the full variable domain is GAGVSQSPRYKVTKRGQDVTLRCDPISSHATLYWYQQALGQGPEFLTYFNYEAQPDKSGLPSDRFSAERPEGSISTLTIQRTEQRDSAMYRCASSPGTGAGYEQYFGPGTRLTVT.

The chain combines TRBV15 with TRBJ2-3; TRBD2 aligns across 13 bases. V shed 4 bases, J shed 6 bases, and the junction held 7 bases outside the gene matches. Germline V gene lookup returns CDR1 LNHNV and CDR2 YYDKDF (reference sequence). The CDR3 is 16 residues long. The CDR3 DNA reads as TGTGCCACCAGCAAGACTAGCGGGGGGAGTCGTGATACGCAGTATTTT. Protein: CATSKTSGGSRDTQYF.

The rearrangement uses TRBV27 and TRBJ2-2, with TRBD2 as a possible D gene (6 bases). Trimming left V 3 bases short and J 6 bases short, with 14 bases between. The CDR3 consists of 15 residues. CDR1 and CDR2 from the germline V gene are MNHEY and SMNVEV (reference sequence). DNA for the CDR3: TGTGCCAGCAGTTTGTACGGGAGAGGATCCGGGGAGCTGTTTTTT. Translation gives CASSLYGRGSGELFF.

This chain connects TRBV21-1 to TRBJ1-2. TRBV21-1 is a known pseudogene. CDR3 size: 12 residues. The CDR3 bases are TGTGCCAGCAGGGGACTTAGCTATGGCTACACCTTC. It yields the protein CASRGLSYGYTF.

The V call is TRBV9, the J call TRBJ1-1; D ambiguous. The germline gives CDR1 SGDLS, CDR2 YYNGEE. The CDR3 totals 13 residues. V lost 4 bases and J lost 5, with 12 bases in between. DNA of the CDR3: TGTGCCAGCAGCTACCAACCAGGAACTGAAGCTTTCTTT. As protein: CASSYQPGTEAFF.

This clone was seen once. The V and J genes are TRBV10-3 and TRBJ2-7, with D maybe TRBD1 (6 bases). CDR3 length: 14 amino acids. With 5 bases removed from V and 0 bases from J, the gap between germline ends came to 11 bases. The germline gives CDR1 ENHRY, CDR2 SYGVKD. The CDR3, as DNA: TGTGCCATCAGTAGGGACAAGGCCTCCTACGAGCAGTACTTC. This encodes CAISRDKASYEQYF.

The sample holds a few counts of this clone. J is TRBJ1-6 and V is TRBV5-1; unclear D gene. The CDR3 consists of 14 residues. V shed 0 bases and J shed 4 bases, with 5 bases lying between them. Germline CDR1 reads SGHRS; CDR2 reads YFSETQ. The CDR3 region is CASSLAGYNSPLHF. For the CDR3, the DNA is TGCGCCAGCAGCTTGGCCGGGTATAATTCACCCCTCCACTTT.

The chain employs TRBV12-3 or TRBV12-4 and TRBJ2-7; no clear D. This CDR3 is built from 13 residues. The V gene lost 0 bases and the J gene lost 2 bases, with 5 bases spanning the gap. The CDR3 protein is CASSLASAYEQYF. CDR3 nucleotides: TGTGCCAGCAGTTTAGCTTCGGCCTACGAGCAGTACTTC.

In DNA form, the CDR3 reads TGTGCCACCAGTGATCCCGGGACAGGGGGTGAAAAACTGTTTTTT. This sequence encodes CATSDPGTGGEKLFF. The chain employs TRBV24-1 and TRBJ1-4; 11 bases align to TRBD1. The CDR3 totals 15 residues. Trimming took 3 bases from V and 7 from J; bases not matched to a gene: 3. Germline V gene sequence: CDR1 KGHDR, CDR2 SFDVKD.

This clone appeared a single time. The rearrangement joins TRBV7-9 to TRBJ1-5, with D possibly being TRBD1 (5 bases). The V and J ends lost 5 bases and 0 bases respectively, with 11 bases between them. Germline loops: CDR1 SEHNR, CDR2 FQNEAQ (reference sequence). This CDR3 has 15 amino acids. The CDR3 DNA reads TGTGCCAGCAGCGCCGCGGGGGATAGCAATCAGCCCCAGCATTTT. Translated, it gives CASSAAGDSNQPQHF. Full variable domain (missing parts from reference TRBV7-9 and TRBJ1-5): DTGVSQNPRHKITKRGQNVTFRCDPISEHNRLYWYRQTLGQGPEFLTYFQNEAQLEKSRLLSDRFSAERPKGSFSTLEIQRTEQGDSAMYLCASSAAGDSNQPQHFGDGTRLSIL.

This rearrangement joins TRBV28 to TRBJ1-4; tentative D call: TRBD1 (6 bases). The CDR3 consists of 13 residues. V gave up 6 bases and J gave up 5 bases, with 10 bases separating them. Germline V gene data show CDR1 as MDHEN and CDR2 as SYDVKM. As DNA, the CDR3 is TGTGCCAGCAGACAGGGACCGAATGAAAAACTGTTTTTT. Translated: CASRQGPNEKLFF.

V usage is TRBV4-2 and J usage is TRBJ2-3; the match to TRBD2 covers 10 bases. Germline V gene lookup returns CDR1 LGHNA and CDR2 YNFKEQ. The ends lost 1 base at V and 4 bases at J; junction bases unmatched: 5. There are 16 residues in the CDR3. CDR3 sequence: CASSQAAGGLADTQYF. CDR3 DNA: TGTGCCAGCAGCCAAGCAGCGGGGGGGCTCGCAGATACGCAGTATTTT.

This clone has only one observation. This chain links TRBV2 with TRBJ1-5; D gene uncertain. CDR1 and CDR2 (germline): SNHLY, FYNNEI. There are 16 residues in the CDR3. V shed 4 bases and J shed 0 bases, with 13 bases lying between them. The DNA of the CDR3 is TGTGCCAGCAGTGGGGAGGGAGGAGGTAGCAATCAGCCCCAGCATTTT. Protein product: CASSGEGGGSNQPQHF.

The J gene is TRBJ2-1, the V gene TRBV13; perhaps TRBD2 as D (5 bases). The length of the CDR3 is 16 residues. CDR1 is PRHDT and CDR2 is FYEKMQ in the germline V gene (reference sequence). The V end lost 6 bases, the J end lost 7 bases, and 22 bases lay between the germline ends. The CDR3 protein is CASSSQSWERWNEQFF. The CDR3, as DNA: TGTGCCAGCAGTTCCCAGTCGTGGGAGAGGTGGAATGAGCAGTTCTTC.

The chain recombines TRBV27 with TRBJ2-1; 10 bases are shared with TRBD2. V trimming: 2 bases; J trimming: 2 bases; junction bases outside the gene matches: 3. This CDR3 has 16 amino acids. In germline, CDR1 is MNHEY, CDR2 SMNVEV (reference sequence). CDR3 DNA: TGTGCCAGCAGTTTAGGCGGGACTAGCGCCTACAATGAGCAGTTCTTC. This gives the protein CASSLGGTSAYNEQFF.